This passage covers 12 T cell receptor beta chains from one sample sequenced in a study of cytomegalovirus exposure and HLA in healthy donors. Primers included in the PCR were 60 Vbeta and 13 Jbeta primers. Libraries were prepared by immunoSEQ multiplex PCR; TCRdb keeps only in-frame clonotypes and omits some of them. The data contain 100,000 to 150,000 clones, roughly four fifths of them seen just once; the ten biggest clones take up about 6%. Sequenced input: PBMCs. Receptor source: a middle-aged woman in good health and CMV-seronegative.

The chain has TRBV11-2 and TRBJ1-3, with TRBD1 as a possible D gene (6 bases). The CDR3 has 14 amino acids. Germline V gene sequence: CDR1 SGHAT, CDR2 FQNNGV. V dropped 1 base and J dropped 8 bases, with 12 bases sitting between them. Here the CDR3 reads CASSLAAGGHTIYF. The CDR3 nucleotides are TGTGCCAGCAGCTTAGCCGCGGGGGGCCACACCATATATTTT.

This clone has just one count. This rearrangement joins TRBV10-2 to TRBJ1-1; D remains ambiguous. This CDR3 region has 12 residues. Germline loops: CDR1 WSHSY, CDR2 SAAADI. Trimming took off 4 bases at V and 3 bases at J, with 6 bases between the two ends. The CDR3 DNA follows: TGCGCCAGCAGTGTAGCGGACACTGAAGCTTTCTTT. This encodes CASSVADTEAFF.

The count of this clone is one. This specimen includes other DNA sequences encoding the same CDR3. The chain uses TRBV19 and TRBJ2-2, with D possibly being TRBD1 (6 bases). V gave up 9 bases and J gave up 8 bases, with 19 bases separating them. This CDR3 region has 14 residues. Germline V gene sequence: CDR1 LNHDA, CDR2 SQIVND (reference sequence). CDR3 in amino acids: CASSGRRGGGELFF. Here the CDR3 DNA reads TGTGCCAGCAGTGGTCGCAGGGGCGGGGGGGAGCTGTTTTTT.

The J gene is TRBJ2-4, the V gene TRBV2, with 8 positions matching TRBD1. Germline V lookup: CDR1 SNHLY, CDR2 FYNNEI. The CDR3 is 13 residues long. V was pared by 7 bases and J by 5 bases, with 4 bases of the junction left unmatched. In DNA form, the CDR3 reads TGTGCCAGCACCCTGACAGGGGAAAACATTCAGTACTTC. It codes for CASTLTGENIQYF. Drawing the rest from reference TRBV2 and TRBJ2-4, the complete variable domain is EPEVTQTPSHQVTQMGQEVILRCVPISNHLYFYWYRQILGQKVEFLVSFYNNEISEKSEIFDDQFSVERPDGSNFTLKIRSTKLEDSAMYFCASTLTGENIQYFGAGTRLSVL.

This clone was recorded a few times. The chain joins TRBV5-3 to TRBJ2-1; 12 positions agree with TRBD2. TRBV5-3 is flagged as an ORF with uncertain function. This CDR3 has 17 residues. V shed 1 base and J 9 bases; nucleotides not matched to a gene: 11. CDR3 loop: CARSLRASGRVSSEQFF. CDR3 nucleotides: TGTGCCAGAAGCTTGCGCGCTAGCGGGAGGGTATCAAGTGAGCAGTTCTTC.

The V call is TRBV28, the J call TRBJ1-6; D unresolved. V shed 2 bases and J shed 7 bases, with 12 bases lying between them. Germline V CDR1 and CDR2: MDHEN, SYDVKM. The CDR3 is 15 residues long. DNA of the CDR3: TGTGCCAGCAGTTTAGGTTCGAACAGCAATTCACCCCTCCACTTT. This codes for CASSLGSNSNSPLHF.

The chain uses TRBV9 and TRBJ1-1; 8 nucleotides agree with TRBD1. CDR1 and CDR2 (germline): SGDLS, YYNGEE. V was pared by 4 bases and J by 1 base, with 3 bases of the junction left unmatched. This CDR3 contains 14 residues. The CDR3 here is CASSIGQGNTEAFF. The CDR3 nucleotides are TGTGCCAGCAGCATCGGACAGGGGAACACTGAAGCTTTCTTT.

With regard to this clone: One end of the junction is discordant with germline, which a read error may explain. This rearrangement joins TRBV27 to TRBJ2-6; TRBD1 might be the D (5 bases). The CDR3 covers 17 residues. Germline lookup yields CDR1 MNHEY and CDR2 SMNVEV (reference sequence). The chain's CDR3 is CASSTNQGYSGANGLTF. The CDR3 DNA follows: TGTGCCAGCAGTACCAACCAGGGTTACTCTGGGGCCAACGGCCTGACTTTC.

In the case of this clone: The conserved phenylalanine or tryptophan is not found at the CDR3 terminus, so this likely reflects a read error. This sequence joins TRBV10-1 and TRBJ1-1, with a weak D call TRBD1 (6 bases). Trimming took off 6 bases at V and 3 bases at J, with 14 bases between the two ends. The CDR3 has 14 residues. The V gene's germline CDR1 is WNHNN and CDR2 SYGVQD (reference sequence). The CDR3 DNA reads as TGCGCCAGCAGCGAAAGGGGGGGCCACACTGAAGCTTTCCTT. Translating gives CASSERGGHTEAFL.

This chain uses TRBV5-1 with TRBJ2-7, with 9 bases matching TRBD1. Germline values: CDR1 SGHRS, CDR2 YFSETQ. V shed 4 bases and J 10 bases; nucleotides not matched to a gene: 18. This CDR3 is built from 16 residues. CDR3 nucleotide sequence: TGCGCCAGCAGCCCCCTAGTCGGGGACAGGGTCCCTCGTCAGTACTTC. Translating gives CASSPLVGDRVPRQYF. Full variable domain (missing parts from reference TRBV5-1 and TRBJ2-7): KAGVTQTPRYLIKTRGQQVTLSCSPISGHRSVSWYQQTPGQGLQFLFEYFSETQRNKGNFPGRFSGRQFSNSRSEMNVSTLELGDSALYLCASSPLVGDRVPRQYFGPGTRLTVT.

The rearrangement uses TRBV28 and TRBJ1-2, with D possibly TRBD1 on 6 matching bases. The CDR3 has 14 amino acids. Trimming shortened V by 6 bases and J by 0 bases, and 11 bases separated the two germline ends. Germline V CDR1 and CDR2: MDHEN, SYDVKM. CDR3 protein: CASRPAGANYGYTF. Written as DNA, the CDR3 is TGTGCCAGCAGGCCGGCAGGGGCTAACTATGGCTACACCTTC.

This clone was counted a few times. The chain employs TRBV7-2 and TRBJ2-5, with D unclear. Trimming took 2 bases from V and 1 from J, leaving 5 bases between them. Per the germline V gene, CDR1 is SGHTA and CDR2 is FQGNSA. There are 13 residues in the CDR3. The DNA of the CDR3 is TGTGCCAGCAGCTTACAACTCCAAGAGACCCAGTACTTC. Its protein product is CASSLQLQETQYF.